These T cell receptor beta chains were read from a single sample in a study of CD8 T cells in Susac syndrome. TCRdb ran MiXCR on the immunoSEQ multiplex PCR reads and lists one entry per CDR3 protein. The repertoire holds about 150,000 distinct CDR3 sequences, 90% to 97% seen once, with roughly 0.08% in the top ten. The sequenced material came from CD4+ T cells from PBMCs. The receptor set was obtained from a human donor with Susac syndrome. The conserved cysteine and the conserved F or W are not part of the CDR3 here.

j_call	v_call	cdr3_aa
TRBJ2-7	TRBV14	ASSQVNSLGAEQY
TRBJ2-7	TRBV28	ATLGSRYEQY
TRBJ1-2	TRBV20-1	SADPGVIYGYT
TRBJ2-2	TRBV7-9	ASSIRLGERNTGELF
TRBJ1-2	TRBV29-1	SVARTANNYGYT
TRBJ2-3	TRBV6-1	ATKTGDTDTQY
TRBJ1-2	TRBV20-1	SASPRGDGYT
TRBJ2-1	TRBV5-4	ASSEDRYNEQF
TRBJ1-6	TRBV12-3/TRBV12-4	ASSPDRYSPLH
TRBJ1-4	TRBV4-2	ASSQVSEKLF
TRBJ2-4	TRBV20-1	SARDLARQNIQY
TRBJ2-5	TRBV3-1	ASSPLVEQYQETQY
TRBJ2-5	TRBV14	ASSLKLGGFNMGETQY
TRBJ2-3	TRBV12-3/TRBV12-4	ASREDFGAVTDTQY
TRBJ2-1	TRBV7-9	ASSLGQGLSNEQF
TRBJ2-3	TRBV20-1	SARNPRGTDTQY
TRBJ1-6	TRBV25-1	ASSEFFQGGSPLH
TRBJ2-5	TRBV20-1	SAHPPGPPPETQY
TRBJ2-7	TRBV4-1	ASSPGGVPSYEQY
TRBJ2-1	TRBV2	ASTFNGAYNEQF
TRBJ2-2	TRBV6-5	ASSYDRGNTGELF
TRBJ1-1	TRBV7-9	ASSVHGGTEAF
TRBJ2-3	TRBV5-4	ASSRTSGGPVFTDTQY
TRBJ1-2	TRBV19	ASRPRDTLYGYT
TRBJ2-3	TRBV27	ASSLRGPADTQY
TRBJ1-1	TRBV29-1	SHGTDENTEAF
TRBJ2-1	TRBV2	ASRQKIGRPGNEQF
TRBJ1-1	TRBV7-3	ASSLIQNTEAF
TRBJ1-4	TRBV7-9	ASSNTGIGGKLF
TRBJ2-1	TRBV9	ASSVGPTGTNEQF
TRBJ2-1	TRBV20-1	SARGLTGGDYNEQF
TRBJ2-6	TRBV13	ASSRQGGGTNVLT
TRBJ2-2	TRBV2	AGRDSNTGELF
TRBJ1-5	TRBV28	ASNLQGSQPQH
TRBJ2-1	TRBV9	ASSVGPQSGEQF
TRBJ2-5	TRBV18	ASSRTEETQY
TRBJ1-5	TRBV20-1	SAMVVGTLQH
TRBJ2-7	TRBV3-1	ASSQRGYEQY
TRBJ2-3	TRBV29-1	SAGTQVQY
TRBJ1-1	TRBV7-9	ASSLVTEAF
TRBJ1-6	TRBV20-1	SVLLQGQGSPLH
TRBJ2-5	TRBV5-1	ASSPPGVKTQY
TRBJ1-1	TRBV6-2/TRBV6-3	ASSQGADTEAF
TRBJ2-4	TRBV6-5	ASNDRGAKNIQY
TRBJ2-5	TRBV29-1	SVLRVGETQY
TRBJ2-7	TRBV6-2/TRBV6-3	ASTSGSYEQY
TRBJ2-7	TRBV15	ATSDLTGTTGFNEQY
TRBJ2-7	TRBV19	ASRTTGVTYEQY
TRBJ1-3	TRBV9	ASSAGGGTGNTIY
TRBJ2-5	TRBV20-1	SALSGAGETQY
TRBJ2-1	TRBV6-2/TRBV6-3	ASRDYRDRAHEQF
TRBJ2-5	TRBV28	ASSLGLGETQY
TRBJ2-5	TRBV9	ASSVGFRETQY
TRBJ2-3	TRBV20-1	SPLHPVADTQY
TRBJ2-3	TRBV20-1	SARTGTDTQY
TRBJ2-7	TRBV10-3	AISEDTNYEQY
TRBJ2-7	TRBV11-2	ASSLAGTSGN
TRBJ2-7	TRBV28	ASKPGSREQY
TRBJ2-7	TRBV13	ASSFRGQPEQY